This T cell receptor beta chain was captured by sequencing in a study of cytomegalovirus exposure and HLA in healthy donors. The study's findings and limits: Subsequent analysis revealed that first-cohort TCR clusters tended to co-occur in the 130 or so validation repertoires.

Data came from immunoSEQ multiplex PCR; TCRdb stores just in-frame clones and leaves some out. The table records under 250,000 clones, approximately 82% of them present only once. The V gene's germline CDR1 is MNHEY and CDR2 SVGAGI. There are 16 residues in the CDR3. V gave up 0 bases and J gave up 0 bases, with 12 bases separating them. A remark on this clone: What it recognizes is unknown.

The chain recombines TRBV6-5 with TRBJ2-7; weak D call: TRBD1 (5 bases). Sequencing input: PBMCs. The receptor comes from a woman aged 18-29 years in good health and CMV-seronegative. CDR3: CASSYSAGMVSYEQYF. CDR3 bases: TGTGCCAGCAGTTACTCGGCAGGGATGGTCTCCTACGAGCAGTACTTC.